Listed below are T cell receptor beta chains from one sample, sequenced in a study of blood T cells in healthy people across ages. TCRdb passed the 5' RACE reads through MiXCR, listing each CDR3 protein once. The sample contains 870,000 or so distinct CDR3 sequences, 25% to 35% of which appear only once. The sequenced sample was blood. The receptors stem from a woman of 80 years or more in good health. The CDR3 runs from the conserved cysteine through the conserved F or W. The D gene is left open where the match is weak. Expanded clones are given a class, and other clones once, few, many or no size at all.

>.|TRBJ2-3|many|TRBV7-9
CASSTGLERADTQYF
TGTGCCAGCAGCACCGGACTGGAGAGGGCAGATACGCAGTATTTT
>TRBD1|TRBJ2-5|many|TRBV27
CARLKGQPLQETQYF
TGTGCCAGACTAAAGGGACAGCCTCTCCAAGAGACCCAGTACTTC
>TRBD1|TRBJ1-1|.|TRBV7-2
CASSLGQSHTEAFF
TGTGCCAGCAGCTTGGGACAGAGTCACACTGAAGCTTTCTTT
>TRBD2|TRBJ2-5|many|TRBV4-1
CASSQGLAGVKTQYF
TGCGCCAGCAGCCAAGGACTAGCGGGGGTGAAGACCCAGTACTTC
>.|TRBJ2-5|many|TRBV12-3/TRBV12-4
CASTTGQETQYF
TGTGCCAGCACCACAGGCCAAGAGACCCAGTACTTC
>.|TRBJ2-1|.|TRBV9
CASSVATTGPKNEQFF
TGTGCCAGCAGCGTAGCTACCACAGGACCAAAAAATGAGCAGTTCTTC
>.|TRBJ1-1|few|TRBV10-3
CAISEGGVGTEAFF
TGTGCCATCAGTGAGGGAGGAGTTGGGACTGAAGCTTTCTTT
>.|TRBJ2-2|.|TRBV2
CASSTRLDAGELFF
TGTGCCAGCAGTACCCGACTAGATGCAGGGGAGCTGTTTTTT
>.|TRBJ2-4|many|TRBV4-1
CASSQGATWGQDIQYF
TGCGCCAGCAGCCAAGGCGCCACATGGGGGCAAGACATTCAGTACTTC
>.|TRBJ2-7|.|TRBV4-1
CASSQDRAFGEQYF
TGCGCCAGCAGCCAAGACAGGGCCTTCGGGGAGCAGTACTTC
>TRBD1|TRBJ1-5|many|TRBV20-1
CSARRPGQGANQPQHF
TGCAGTGCTAGACGCCCGGGACAGGGGGCGAATCAGCCCCAGCATTTT
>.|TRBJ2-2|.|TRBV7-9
CAGSFKVTGELFF
TGTGCCGGCAGCTTTAAGGTTACCGGGGAGCTGTTTTTT
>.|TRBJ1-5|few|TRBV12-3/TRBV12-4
CASLNYGGNQPQHF
TGTGCCAGTTTAAACTATGGGGGCAATCAGCCCCAGCATTTT
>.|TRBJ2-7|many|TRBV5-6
CASSFRQPSLLYEQYF
TGTGCCAGCAGCTTTCGACAGCCTTCGTTACTGTACGAGCAGTACTTC
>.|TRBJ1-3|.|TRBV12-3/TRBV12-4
CASSIFRAYSGNTIYF
TGTGCCAGCAGTATATTCAGGGCCTACTCTGGAAACACCATATATTTT
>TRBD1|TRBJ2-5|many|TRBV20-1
CSARGDSKETQYF
TGCAGTGCTAGGGGGGACAGCAAAGAGACCCAGTACTTC
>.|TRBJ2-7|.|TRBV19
CASSMGGNEQYF
TGTGCCAGTAGTATGGGGGGTAACGAGCAGTACTTC
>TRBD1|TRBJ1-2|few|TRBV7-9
CASSSPGQSIYGYTF
TGTGCCAGCAGCTCCCCGGGACAGAGCATCTATGGCTACACCTTC
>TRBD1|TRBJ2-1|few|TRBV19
CASRIRTGVVNEQFF
TGTGCCAGTAGGATACGGACAGGGGTAGTCAATGAGCAGTTCTTC
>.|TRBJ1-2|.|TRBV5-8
CASSPNRDPNRGYTF
TGTGCCAGCAGCCCAAACCGGGACCCAAATCGGGGCTACACCTTC
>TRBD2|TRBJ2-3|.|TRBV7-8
CASSYSGKSTDTQYF
TGTGCCAGCAGCTATAGCGGGAAGAGCACAGATACGCAGTATTTT
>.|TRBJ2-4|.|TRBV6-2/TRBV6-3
CASADGLAKNIQYF
TGTGCCAGCGCCGACGGTTTAGCCAAAAACATTCAGTACTTC
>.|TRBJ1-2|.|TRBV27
CASSKDKSCGYTF
TGTGCCAGCAGCAAAGACAAGTCCTGTGGCTACACCTTC
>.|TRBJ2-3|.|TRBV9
CAGSVGGSTDTQYF
TGTGCCGGCAGCGTAGGCGGGAGCACAGATACGCAGTATTTT
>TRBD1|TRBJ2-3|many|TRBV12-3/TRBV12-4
CASRPGQGPDTQYF
TGTGCCAGCAGACCGGGACAGGGCCCAGATACGCAGTATTTT
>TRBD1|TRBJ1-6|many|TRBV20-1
CSASRKTGESPLHF
TGCAGTGCTAGCAGAAAGACAGGGGAATCACCCCTCCACTTT
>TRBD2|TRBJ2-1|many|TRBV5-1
CASSLGLAVNLLDEQFF
TGCGCCAGCAGCTTGGGTCTAGCGGTTAACCTTTTGGATGAGCAGTTCTTC
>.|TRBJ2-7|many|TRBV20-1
CSARADGSAGYEQYF
TGCAGTGCTAGAGCGGACGGTTCAGCGGGCTACGAGCAGTACTTC
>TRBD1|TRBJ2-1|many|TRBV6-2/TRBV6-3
CASSNPGTGGIDEQFF
TGTGCCAGCAGTAATCCCGGGACAGGGGGCATAGATGAGCAGTTCTTC
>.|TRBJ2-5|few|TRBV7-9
CASSLLVQYQETQYF
TGTGCCAGCAGCTTACTTGTCCAGTACCAAGAGACCCAGTACTTC
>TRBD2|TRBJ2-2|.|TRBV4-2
CASSSPRFETSYVTGELFF
TGTGCCAGCAGCTCGCCGAGATTCGAGACTAGCTATGTCACCGGGGAGCTGTTTTTT
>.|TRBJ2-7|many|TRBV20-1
CSASTGTKIYEQYF
TGCAGTGCTAGCACCGGGACCAAAATCTACGAGCAGTACTTC
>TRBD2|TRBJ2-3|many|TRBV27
CASSPIKFLAGGTDTQYF
TGTGCCAGCAGCCCAATTAAATTTCTAGCGGGGGGAACAGATACGCAGTATTTT
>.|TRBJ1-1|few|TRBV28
CASGTNTEAFF
TGTGCCAGCGGGACTAACACTGAAGCTTTCTTT